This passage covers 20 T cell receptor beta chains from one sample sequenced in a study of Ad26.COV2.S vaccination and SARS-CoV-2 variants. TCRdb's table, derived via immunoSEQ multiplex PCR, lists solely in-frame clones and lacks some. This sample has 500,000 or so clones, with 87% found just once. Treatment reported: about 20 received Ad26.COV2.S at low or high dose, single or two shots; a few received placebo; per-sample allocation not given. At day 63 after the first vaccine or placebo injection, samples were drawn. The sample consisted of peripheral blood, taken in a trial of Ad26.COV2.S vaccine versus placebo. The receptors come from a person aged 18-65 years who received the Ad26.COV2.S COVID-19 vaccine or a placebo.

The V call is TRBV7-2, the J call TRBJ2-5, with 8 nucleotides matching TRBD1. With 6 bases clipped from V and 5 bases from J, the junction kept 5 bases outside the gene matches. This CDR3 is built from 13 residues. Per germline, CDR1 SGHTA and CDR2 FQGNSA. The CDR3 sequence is CASRGGQVETQYF. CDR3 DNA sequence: TGTGCCAGCAGGGGGGGACAGGTCGAGACCCAGTACTTC. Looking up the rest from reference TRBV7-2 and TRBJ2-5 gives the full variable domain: GAGVSQSPSNKVTEKGKDVELRCDPISGHTALYWYRQSLGQGLEFLIYFQGNSAPDKSGLPSDRFSAERTGGSVSTLTIQRTQQEDSAVYLCASRGGQVETQYFGPGTRLLVL.

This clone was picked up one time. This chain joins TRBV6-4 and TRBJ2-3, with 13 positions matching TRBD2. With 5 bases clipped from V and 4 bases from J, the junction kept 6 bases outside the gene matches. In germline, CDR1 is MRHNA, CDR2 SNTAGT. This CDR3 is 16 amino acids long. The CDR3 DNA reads TGTGCCAGCAGTCAACTAGCGGGAGGGCCCTCAGATACGCAGTATTTT. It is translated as CASSQLAGGPSDTQYF.

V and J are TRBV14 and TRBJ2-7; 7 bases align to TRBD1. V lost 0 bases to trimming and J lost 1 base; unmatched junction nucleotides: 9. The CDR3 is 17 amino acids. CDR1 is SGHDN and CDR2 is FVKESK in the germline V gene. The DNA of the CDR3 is TGTGCCAGCAGCCAAGAGAGGGACAGCATTACATCCTACGAGCAGTACTTC. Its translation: CASSQERDSITSYEQYF.

In DNA form, the CDR3 reads TGTGCCAGTAGTACAAGGGACCTAGGGGGGATTGAAGCTTTCTTT. Translated, it gives CASSTRDLGGIEAFF. This chain links TRBV19 with TRBJ1-1, with D maybe TRBD1 (6 bases). CDR1 and CDR2 (germline): LNHDA, SQIVND (reference sequence). The V gene lost 4 bases and the J gene lost 7 bases, with 19 bases spanning the gap. This CDR3 contains 15 residues.

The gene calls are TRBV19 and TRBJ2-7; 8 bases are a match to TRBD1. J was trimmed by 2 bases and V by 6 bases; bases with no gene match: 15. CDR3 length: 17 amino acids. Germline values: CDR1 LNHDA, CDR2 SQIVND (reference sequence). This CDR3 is CASRPGTGGAIPYEQYF. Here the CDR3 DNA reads TGTGCCAGTAGACCCGGGACAGGAGGAGCTATACCCTACGAGCAGTACTTC.

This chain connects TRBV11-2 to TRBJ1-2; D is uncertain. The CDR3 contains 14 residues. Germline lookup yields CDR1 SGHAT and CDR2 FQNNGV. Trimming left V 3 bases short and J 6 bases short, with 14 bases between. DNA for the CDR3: TGTGCCAGCAGCTTTCAAGTAGTGTCGGATGGCTACACCTTC. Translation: CASSFQVVSDGYTF. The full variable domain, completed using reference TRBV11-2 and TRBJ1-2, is EAGVAQSPRYKIIEKRQSVAFWCNPISGHATLYWYQQILGQGPKLLIQFQNNGVVDDSQLPKDRFSAERLKGVDSTLKIQPAKLEDSAVYLCASSFQVVSDGYTFGSGTRLTVV.

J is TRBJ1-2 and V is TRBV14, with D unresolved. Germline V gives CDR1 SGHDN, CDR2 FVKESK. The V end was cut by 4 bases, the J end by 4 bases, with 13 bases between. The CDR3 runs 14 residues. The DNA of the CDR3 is TGTGCCAGCAGCCGAGCCGGTTCTCCCTATGGCTACACCTTC. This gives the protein CASSRAGSPYGYTF.

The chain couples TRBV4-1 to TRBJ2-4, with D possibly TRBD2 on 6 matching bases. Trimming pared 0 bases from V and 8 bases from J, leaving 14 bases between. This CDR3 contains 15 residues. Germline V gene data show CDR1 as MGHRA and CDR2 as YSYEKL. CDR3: CASSQDDQGGDIQYF. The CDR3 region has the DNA TGCGCCAGCAGCCAAGATGACCAGGGCGGGGACATTCAGTACTTC.

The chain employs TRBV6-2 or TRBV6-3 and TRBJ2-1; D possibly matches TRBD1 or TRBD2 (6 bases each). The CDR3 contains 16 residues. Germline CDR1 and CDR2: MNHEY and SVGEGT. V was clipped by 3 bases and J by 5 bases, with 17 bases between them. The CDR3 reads CASSYSGGGKDNEQFF. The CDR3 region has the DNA TGTGCCAGCAGTTATTCAGGAGGGGGTAAGGACAATGAGCAGTTCTTC.

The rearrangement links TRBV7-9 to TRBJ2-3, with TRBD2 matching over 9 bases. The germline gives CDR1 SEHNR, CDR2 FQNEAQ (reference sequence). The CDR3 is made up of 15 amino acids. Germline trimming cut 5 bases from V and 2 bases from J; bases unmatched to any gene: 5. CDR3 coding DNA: TGTGCCAGCAGCAAACTAGCGGGCCACACAGATACGCAGTATTTT. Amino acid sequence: CASSKLAGHTDTQYF.

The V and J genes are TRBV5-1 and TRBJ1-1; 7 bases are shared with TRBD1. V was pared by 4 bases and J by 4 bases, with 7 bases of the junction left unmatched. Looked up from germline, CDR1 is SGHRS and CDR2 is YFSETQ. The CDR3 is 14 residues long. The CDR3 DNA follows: TGCGCCAGCAGCCTGACCAGGGGGGGCACTGAAGCTTTCTTT. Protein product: CASSLTRGGTEAFF. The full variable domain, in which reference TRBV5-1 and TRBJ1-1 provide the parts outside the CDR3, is KAGVTQTPRYLIKTRGQQVTLSCSPISGHRSVSWYQQTPGQGLQFLFEYFSETQRNKGNFPGRFSGRQFSNSRSEMNVSTLELGDSALYLCASSLTRGGTEAFFGQGTRLTVV.

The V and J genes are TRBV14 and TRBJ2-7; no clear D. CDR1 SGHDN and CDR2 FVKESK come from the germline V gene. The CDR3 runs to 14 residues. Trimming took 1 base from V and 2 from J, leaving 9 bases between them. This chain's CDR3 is CASSQVLGAYEQYF. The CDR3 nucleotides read TGTGCCAGCAGCCAAGTTCTCGGAGCCTACGAGCAGTACTTC. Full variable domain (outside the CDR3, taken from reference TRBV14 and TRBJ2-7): EAGVTQFPSHSVIEKGQTVTLRCDPISGHDNLYWYRRVMGKEIKFLLHFVKESKQDESGMPNNRFLAERTGGTYSTLKVQPAELEDSGVYFCASSQVLGAYEQYFGPGTRLTVT.

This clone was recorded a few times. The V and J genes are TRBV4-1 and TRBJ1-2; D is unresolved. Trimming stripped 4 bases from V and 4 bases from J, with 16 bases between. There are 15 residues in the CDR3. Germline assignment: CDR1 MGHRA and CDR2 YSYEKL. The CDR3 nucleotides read TGCGCCAGCAGCCGAGAGGAGAATCTGGCCTATGGCTACACCTTC. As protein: CASSREENLAYGYTF.

CDR3 bases: TGCGCCAGCAGCTTTGCCCTTCAAGAGACCCAGTACTTC. This translates into CASSFALQETQYF. The V call is TRBV5-1, the J call TRBJ2-5; D uncertain. V lost 2 bases and J 2 bases, leaving 7 bases between the germline ends. Germline loops: CDR1 SGHRS, CDR2 YFSETQ. The CDR3 length is 13 residues.

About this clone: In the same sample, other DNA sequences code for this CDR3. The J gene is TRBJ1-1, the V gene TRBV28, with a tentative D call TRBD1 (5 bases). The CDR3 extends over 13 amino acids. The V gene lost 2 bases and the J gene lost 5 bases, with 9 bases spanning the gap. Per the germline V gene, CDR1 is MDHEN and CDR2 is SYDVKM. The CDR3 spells CASSLGGSTEAFF. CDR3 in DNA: TGTGCCAGCAGTTTAGGGGGGAGTACTGAAGCTTTCTTT. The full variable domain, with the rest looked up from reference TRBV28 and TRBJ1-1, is DVKVTQSSRYLVKRTGEKVFLECVQDMDHENMFWYRQDPGLGLRLIYFSYDVKMKEKGDIPEGYSVSREKKERFSLILESASTNQTSMYLCASSLGGSTEAFFGQGTRLTVV.

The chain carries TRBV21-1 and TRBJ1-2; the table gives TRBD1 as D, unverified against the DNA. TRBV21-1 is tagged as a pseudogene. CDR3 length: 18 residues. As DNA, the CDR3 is TGTGCCAGCAGGGGGGGACAGGGTGTTAGCAAAAACGGATATGGCTACACCTTC. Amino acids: CASRGGQGVSKNGYGYTF.

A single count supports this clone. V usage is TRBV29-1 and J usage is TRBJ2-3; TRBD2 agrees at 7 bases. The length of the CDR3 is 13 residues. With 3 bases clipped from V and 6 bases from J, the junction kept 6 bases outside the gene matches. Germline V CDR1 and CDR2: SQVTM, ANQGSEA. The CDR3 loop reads CSVEGGNGDTQYF. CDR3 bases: TGCAGCGTTGAGGGGGGGAACGGGGATACGCAGTATTTT.

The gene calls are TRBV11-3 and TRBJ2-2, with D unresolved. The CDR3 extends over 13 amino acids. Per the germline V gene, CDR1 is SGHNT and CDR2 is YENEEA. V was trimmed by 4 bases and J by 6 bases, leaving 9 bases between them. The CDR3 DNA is TGTGCCAGCAGCTCCCATACCGCCGGGGAGCTGTTTTTT. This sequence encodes CASSSHTAGELFF.

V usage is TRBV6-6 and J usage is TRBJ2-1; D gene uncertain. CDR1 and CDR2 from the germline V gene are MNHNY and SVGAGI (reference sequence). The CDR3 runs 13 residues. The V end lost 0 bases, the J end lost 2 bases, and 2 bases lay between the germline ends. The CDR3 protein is CASSYSTYNEQFF. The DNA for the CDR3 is TGTGCCAGCAGTTACTCCACCTACAATGAGCAGTTCTTC.

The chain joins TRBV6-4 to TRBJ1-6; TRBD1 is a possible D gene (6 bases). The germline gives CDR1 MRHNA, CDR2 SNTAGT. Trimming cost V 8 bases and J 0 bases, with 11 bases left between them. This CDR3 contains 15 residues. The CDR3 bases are TGTGCCAGCGGGAAGGACAGCTCCTATAATTCACCCCTCCACTTT. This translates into CASGKDSSYNSPLHF.